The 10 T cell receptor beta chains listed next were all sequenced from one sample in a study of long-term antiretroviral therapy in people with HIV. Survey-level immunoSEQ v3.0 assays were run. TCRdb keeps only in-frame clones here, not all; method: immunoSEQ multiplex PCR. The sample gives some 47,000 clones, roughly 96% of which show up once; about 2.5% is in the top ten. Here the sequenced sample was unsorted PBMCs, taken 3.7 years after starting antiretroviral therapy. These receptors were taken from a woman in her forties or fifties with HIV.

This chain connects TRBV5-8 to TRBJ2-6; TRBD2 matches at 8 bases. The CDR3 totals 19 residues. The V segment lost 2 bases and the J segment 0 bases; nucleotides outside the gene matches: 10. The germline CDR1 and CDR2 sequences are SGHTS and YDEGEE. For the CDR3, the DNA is TGTGCCAGCAGCTTATTAGCGGGAACTACCTCCTCTGGGGCCAACGTCCTGACTTTC. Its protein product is CASSLLAGTTSSGANVLTF. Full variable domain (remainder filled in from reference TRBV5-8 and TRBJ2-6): EAGVTQSPTHLIKTRGQQATLRCSPISGHTSVYWYQQALGLGLQFLLWYDEGEERNRGNFPPRFSGRQFPNYSSELNVNALELEDSALYLCASSLLAGTTSSGANVLTFGAGSRLTVL.

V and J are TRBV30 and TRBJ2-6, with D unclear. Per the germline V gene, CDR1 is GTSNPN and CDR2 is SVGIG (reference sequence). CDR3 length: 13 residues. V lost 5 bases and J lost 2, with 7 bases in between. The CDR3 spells CAWVRPGANVLTF. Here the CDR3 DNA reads TGTGCCTGGGTCCGTCCTGGGGCCAACGTCCTGACTTTC.

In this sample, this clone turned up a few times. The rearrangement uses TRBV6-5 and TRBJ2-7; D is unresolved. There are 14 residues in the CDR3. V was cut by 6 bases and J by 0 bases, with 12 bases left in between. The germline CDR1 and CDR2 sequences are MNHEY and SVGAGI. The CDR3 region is CASRSHSDSYEQYF. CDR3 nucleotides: TGTGCCAGCAGGTCACACAGTGACTCCTACGAGCAGTACTTC.

CDR3 sequence: CASSLTTSGGPRGFYEQYF. Here the CDR3 DNA reads TGTGCCAGCAGCTTGACCACTAGCGGGGGCCCGCGCGGTTTCTACGAGCAGTACTTC. V is TRBV5-6 and J is TRBJ2-7; 11 bases agree with TRBD2. V lost 1 base to trimming and J lost 3 bases; unmatched junction nucleotides: 15. This CDR3 is built from 19 residues. In germline, CDR1 is SGHDT, CDR2 YYEEEE.

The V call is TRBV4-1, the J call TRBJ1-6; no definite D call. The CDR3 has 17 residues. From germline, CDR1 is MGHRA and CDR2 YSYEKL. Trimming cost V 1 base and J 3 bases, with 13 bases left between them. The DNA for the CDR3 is TGCGCCAGCAGCCAAGTGGACCTAATTGTCTATAATTCACCCCTCCACTTT. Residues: CASSQVDLIVYNSPLHF.

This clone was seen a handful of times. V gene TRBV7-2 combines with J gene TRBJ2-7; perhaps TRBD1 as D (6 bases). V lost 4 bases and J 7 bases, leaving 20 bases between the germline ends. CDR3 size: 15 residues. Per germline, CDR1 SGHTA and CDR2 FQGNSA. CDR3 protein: CASSSGASPRGEQYF. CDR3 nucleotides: TGTGCCAGCAGCTCAGGGGCCTCCCCGCGAGGAGAGCAGTACTTC. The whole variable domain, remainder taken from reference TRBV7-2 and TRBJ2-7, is GAGVSQSPSNKVTEKGKDVELRCDPISGHTALYWYRQSLGQGLEFLIYFQGNSAPDKSGLPSDRFSAERTGGSVSTLTIQRTQQEDSAVYLCASSSGASPRGEQYFGPGTRLTVT.

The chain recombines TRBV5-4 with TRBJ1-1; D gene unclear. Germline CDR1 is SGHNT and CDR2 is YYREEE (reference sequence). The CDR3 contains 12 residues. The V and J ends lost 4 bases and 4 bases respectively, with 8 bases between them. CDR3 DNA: TGTGCCAGCAGCCAGACGCGCACTGAAGCTTTCTTT. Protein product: CASSQTRTEAFF.

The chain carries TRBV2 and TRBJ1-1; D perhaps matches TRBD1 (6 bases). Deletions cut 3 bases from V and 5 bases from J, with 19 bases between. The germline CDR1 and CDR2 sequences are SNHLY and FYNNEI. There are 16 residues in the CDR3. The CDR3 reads CASSEEGGEILTEAFF. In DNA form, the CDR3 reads TGTGCCAGCAGTGAGGAAGGGGGTGAGATTTTAACTGAAGCTTTCTTT.

The CDR3 region has the DNA TGTGCCAGCAGTCTGACAGCCACCGGGGAGCTGTTTTTT. Its protein product is CASSLTATGELFF. V usage is TRBV6-4 and J usage is TRBJ2-2; D may be TRBD1 (5 bases). CDR3 length: 13 residues. The germline CDR1 and CDR2 sequences are MRHNA and SNTAGT. The ends were cut back, 5 bases at V and 4 bases at J, with 8 bases in the middle.

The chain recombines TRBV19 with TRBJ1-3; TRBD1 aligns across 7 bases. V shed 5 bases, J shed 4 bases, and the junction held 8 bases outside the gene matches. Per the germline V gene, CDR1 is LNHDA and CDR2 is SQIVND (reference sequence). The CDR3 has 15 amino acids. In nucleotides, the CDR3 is TGTGCCAGTAGTCGACCGGGACAGCTAGGAAACACCATATATTTT. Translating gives CASSRPGQLGNTIYF.